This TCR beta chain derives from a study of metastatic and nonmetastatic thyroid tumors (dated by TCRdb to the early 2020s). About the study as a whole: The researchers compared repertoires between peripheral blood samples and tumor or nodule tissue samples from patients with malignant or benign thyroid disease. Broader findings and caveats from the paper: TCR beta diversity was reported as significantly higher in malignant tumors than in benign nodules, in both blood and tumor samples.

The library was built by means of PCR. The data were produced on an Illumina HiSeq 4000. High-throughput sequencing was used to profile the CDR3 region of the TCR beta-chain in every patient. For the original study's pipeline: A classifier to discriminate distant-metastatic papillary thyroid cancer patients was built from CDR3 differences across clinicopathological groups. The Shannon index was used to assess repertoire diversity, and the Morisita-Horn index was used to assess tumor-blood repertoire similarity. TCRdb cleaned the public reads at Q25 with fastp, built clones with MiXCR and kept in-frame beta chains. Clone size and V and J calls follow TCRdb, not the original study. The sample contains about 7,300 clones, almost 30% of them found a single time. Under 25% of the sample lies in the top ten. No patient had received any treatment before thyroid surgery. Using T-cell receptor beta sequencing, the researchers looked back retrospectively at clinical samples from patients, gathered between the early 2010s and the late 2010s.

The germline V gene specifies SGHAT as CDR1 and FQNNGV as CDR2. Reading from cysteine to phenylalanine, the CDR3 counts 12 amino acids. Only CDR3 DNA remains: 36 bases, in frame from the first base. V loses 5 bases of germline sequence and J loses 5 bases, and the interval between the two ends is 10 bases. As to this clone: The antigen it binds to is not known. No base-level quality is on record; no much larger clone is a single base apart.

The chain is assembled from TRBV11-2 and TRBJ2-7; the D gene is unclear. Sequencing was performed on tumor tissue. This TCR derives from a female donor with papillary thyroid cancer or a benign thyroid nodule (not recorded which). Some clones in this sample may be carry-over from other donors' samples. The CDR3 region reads CASSADSDEQYF. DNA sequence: TGTGCCAGCAGCGCCGACTCGGACGAGCAGTACTTC.